This TCR beta chain was profiled in a study of pediatric ulcerative colitis. This clone showed up just a few times. What it binds is unknown. General observations from the study: Two rectal clonotypes were found only in ulcerative colitis patients, all of them. Rectal repertoires separated controls, mild-moderate and acute severe colitis.

Rectal tissue came from one to two pinch biopsies taken at colonoscopy. Trimming pared 0 bases from V and 2 bases from J, leaving 5 bases between. CDR1 and CDR2 from the germline V gene are MNHEY and SMNVEV (reference sequence). The CDR3 consists of 13 residues. TCRdb's table, derived via immunoSEQ multiplex PCR, lists solely in-frame clones and lacks some. The sample holds some 15,000 clones, about 80% seen once. This TCR came from a boy between 10 and 17 years old who was a control in a study of pediatric ulcerative colitis. V gene TRBV27 combines with J gene TRBJ2-7; no firm D call. The sequencing sample was made of gut tissue. CDR3 amino acids: CASSLSNAYEQYF. In nucleotides, the CDR3 is TGTGCCAGCAGTTTATCGAATGCCTACGAGCAGTACTTC.